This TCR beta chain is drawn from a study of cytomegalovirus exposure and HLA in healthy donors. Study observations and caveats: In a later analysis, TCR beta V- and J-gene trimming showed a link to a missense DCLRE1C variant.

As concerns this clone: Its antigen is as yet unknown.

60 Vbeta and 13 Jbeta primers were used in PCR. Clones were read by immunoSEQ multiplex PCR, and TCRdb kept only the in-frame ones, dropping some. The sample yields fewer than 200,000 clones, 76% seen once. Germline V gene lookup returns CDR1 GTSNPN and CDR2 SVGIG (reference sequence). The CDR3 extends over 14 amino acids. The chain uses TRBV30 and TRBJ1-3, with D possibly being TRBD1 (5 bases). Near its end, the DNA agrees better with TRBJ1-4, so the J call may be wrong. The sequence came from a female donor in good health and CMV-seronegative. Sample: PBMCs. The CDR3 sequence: CAWAPGLETGELFF. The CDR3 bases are TGTGCCTGGGCGCCGGGACTAGAAACCGGGGAACTGTTTTTT.